This is a list of T cell receptor beta chains from one sample in a study of T cells in Graves' hyperthyroidism and ophthalmopathy. TCRdb independently ran MiXCR on the multiplex PCR reads; one entry per CDR3 protein. The repertoire holds 500,000 to 600,000 distinct CDR3 sequences, with approximately 44% as singletons. The specimen sequenced was peripheral blood or thyroid tissue (not recorded which). The receptors originated from a woman aged 18-29 years with Graves' hyperthyroidism. Each CDR3 is given with its conserved first and last residue. Not all rows give a size; the values are once, few, many and, for expanded clones, a class.

V gene	J gene	clone size	CDR3 protein
TRBV30	TRBJ2-7	many	CAWRLAGTYEQYF
TRBV6-1	TRBJ1-3	NA	CASTRGGAAGDTIYF
TRBV2	TRBJ2-7	many	CASGLKGYEQYF
TRBV7-9	TRBJ2-2	NA	CASSRAADFANTGELFF
TRBV6-5	TRBJ1-5	many	CASSYGRDGGQHF
TRBV2	TRBJ2-5	NA	CASSCLDVGQETQYF
TRBV29-1	TRBJ1-2	NA	CSVGGQGTGYTF
TRBV7-8	TRBJ1-5	NA	CASNRGPGNTQPQHF
TRBV4-1	TRBJ1-1	NA	CASSQASGTPGYTEAFF
TRBV20-1	TRBJ1-6	NA	CSARVDRAGNSPLHF
TRBV4-1	TRBJ1-6	many	CASNRVDYNSPLHF
TRBV9	TRBJ2-2	NA	CASSVAYRGLAGAPGELFF
TRBV6-1	TRBJ1-2	NA	CASSERRLKNGYTF
TRBV3-1	TRBJ2-5	few	CASSQEPGQQKTQYF
TRBV7-3	TRBJ2-6	many	CASSLRGVVAGSSGANVLTF
TRBV29-1	TRBJ1-2	NA	CSLAGGGYTF
TRBV4-1	TRBJ1-3	many	CASSQDYGNTIYF
TRBV7-7	TRBJ2-1	NA	CASSLELAGEQFF
TRBV3-1	TRBJ2-7	few	CASGQLNYEQYF
TRBV19	TRBJ2-7	many	CASSTTSLDEQYF
TRBV29-1	TRBJ2-2	many	CSVGGGAGGELFF
TRBV20-1	TRBJ1-1	many	CSARAIQGKNTEAFF
TRBV5-1	TRBJ2-2	many	CASSLALGSGELFF
TRBV2	TRBJ1-2	many	CASNLGQAALDGYTF
TRBV12-3/TRBV12-4	TRBJ2-7	NA	CASRLGQGLYF
TRBV6-5	TRBJ2-5	many	CASSIQGMVGETQYF
TRBV6-6	TRBJ1-5	many	CASSYLGGLRRDSPNQPQHF
TRBV6-1	TRBJ1-4	NA	CASSTQGGKLFF
TRBV4-1	TRBJ2-6	many	CASSQEGPSRSGANVLTF
TRBV6-6	TRBJ1-2	NA	CASSLGRSYGYTF
TRBV10-2	TRBJ2-7	NA	CANSEGSYEQYF
TRBV11-2	TRBJ1-1	many	CASTGGGTEAFF
TRBV29-1	TRBJ1-4	once	CSVRTGGAEKLFF
TRBV4-1	TRBJ1-4	NA	CASSQDFQGYEKLFF
TRBV10-2	TRBJ2-5	NA	CASSPGQGVQETQYF
TRBV7-8	TRBJ2-5	once	CASSVGRGYQETQYF
TRBV7-2	TRBJ1-2	NA	CASSLTGTVDGYTF
TRBV6-6	TRBJ1-6	NA	CASSLGQGGSSPLHF
TRBV2	TRBJ1-2	NA	CASRGAVYGYTF
TRBV5-5	TRBJ1-1	NA	CASSPSGQVSFGNTEAFF
TRBV9	TRBJ2-7	many	CASSGRESYEQYF
TRBV2	TRBJ1-1	NA	CASSEAGAGSNEAFF
TRBV2	TRBJ2-1	few	CASSDSGSYNEQFF
TRBV3-1	TRBJ1-1	many	CASSLAGSRGAEAFF
TRBV5-1	TRBJ1-6	NA	CASSLEGRGPLHF
TRBV14	TRBJ2-5	NA	CASSRIAGGPRETQYF
TRBV20-1	TRBJ2-7	many	CSARGSGGNYEQYF
TRBV4-3	NA	NA	CASSQGPSTSGSIEQFF
TRBV3-1	TRBJ2-5	many	CASSQVRRLGQETQYF
TRBV4-2	TRBJ2-5	many	CASSQVPGLAFRPETQYF
TRBV15	TRBJ1-3	NA	CATGRDSSGNTVYF
TRBV12-3/TRBV12-4	TRBJ2-7	many	CASSPQEGYEQYF
TRBV29-1	NA	NA	CSVDGLAGGHNEQFF
TRBV20-1	TRBJ2-5	once	CSAISDRSETQYF
TRBV5-2	TRBJ2-5	NA	CASKGLAAYGGGETQYF
TRBV5-1	TRBJ2-5	NA	CASSLALKAGGSEAQYF